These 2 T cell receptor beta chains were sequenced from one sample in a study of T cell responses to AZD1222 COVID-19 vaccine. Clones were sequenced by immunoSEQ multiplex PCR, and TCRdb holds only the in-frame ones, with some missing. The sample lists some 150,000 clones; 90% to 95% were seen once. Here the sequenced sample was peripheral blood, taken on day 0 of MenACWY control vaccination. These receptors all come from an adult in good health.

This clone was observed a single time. The CDR3 DNA reads TGTGCCAGCAGTTACTCGTTAGCGGCTTTGGGGGGGCAGTTCTTC. This gives the protein CASSYSLAALGGQFF. The chain links TRBV6-5 to TRBJ2-1, with D perhaps TRBD2 (6 bases). Germline CDR1 and CDR2: MNHEY and SVGAGI. Trimming took 0 bases from V and 12 from J, leaving 18 bases between them. The CDR3 has 15 amino acids.

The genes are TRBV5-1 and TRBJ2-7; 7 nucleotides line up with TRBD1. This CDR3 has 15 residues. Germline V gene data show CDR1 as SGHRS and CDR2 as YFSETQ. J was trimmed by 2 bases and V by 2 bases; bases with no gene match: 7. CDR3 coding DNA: TGCGCCAGCAGCTTTGACAGGGATAACACCTACGAGCAGTACTTC. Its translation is CASSFDRDNTYEQYF.